One and the same sample provided the 26 T cell receptor beta chains below, sequenced in a study of T cell responses to AZD1222 COVID-19 vaccine (dated by TCRdb to the early 2020s). The time point tag for this specimen amounts to: baseline before first vaccination. Libraries were prepared through the immunoSEQ multiplex PCR assay. The table was pulled from immuneACCESS by TCRdb, which kept in-frame rearrangements only. Such tables lose some clones; where checked, under half of the loss comes from unresolved V genes, and the rest has no known cause. The sample has approximately 120,000 clones on record, about 94% of them singletons. The ten largest clones capture 0.75% to 0.95% of the sample. The sample consisted of peripheral blood, taken on day 0 of AZD1222 vaccination. Every receptor here comes from an adult in good health.

The chain recombines TRBV19 with TRBJ2-7; tentative D call: TRBD2 (5 bases). The V end was cut by 3 bases, the J end by 2 bases, with 8 bases between. There are 13 residues in the CDR3. Germline lookup yields CDR1 LNHDA and CDR2 SQIVND (reference sequence). In DNA form, the CDR3 reads TGTGCCAGTAGTATTGACGGGACCTACGAGCAGTACTTC. Residues: CASSIDGTYEQYF.

About this clone: The same CDR3 can be traced to other DNA sequences in this sample. The chain joins TRBV30 to TRBJ1-3; D remains unclear. V was cut by 0 bases and J by 4 bases, with 4 bases left in between. CDR1 is GTSNPN and CDR2 is SVGIG in the germline V gene (reference sequence). This CDR3 region has 12 residues. In DNA form, the CDR3 reads TGTGCCTGGAGTGTAACCGGAAACACCATATATTTT. Protein sequence: CAWSVTGNTIYF.

This sequence joins TRBV20-1 and TRBJ1-6; D call uncertain. This CDR3 has 9 amino acids. Germline V CDR1 and CDR2: DFQATT, SNEGSKA (reference sequence). The V end lost 3 bases, the J end lost 9 bases, and 0 bases lay between the germline ends. The CDR3 DNA follows: TGCAGTGCTAGTTCACCCCTCCACTTT. It specifies CSASSPLHF.

The chain employs TRBV6-5 and TRBJ2-3; D not certain. CDR1 MNHEY and CDR2 SVGAGI come from the germline V gene. The V end was cut by 0 bases, the J end by 1 base, with 11 bases between. The CDR3 runs to 16 residues. The CDR3 is CASSYSRMSGTDTQYF. CDR3 DNA: TGTGCCAGCAGTTACTCCCGAATGTCGGGCACAGATACGCAGTATTTT.

The chain uses TRBV2 and TRBJ1-2; no clear D. The CDR3 totals 14 residues. Germline V gene sequence: CDR1 SNHLY, CDR2 FYNNEI. Between the trimmed V and J ends, which lost 6 bases and 0 bases, there was a span of 11 bases. The DNA for the CDR3 is TGTGCCAGCAGCATTTTCGCCTCTAACTATGGCTACACCTTC. It encodes CASSIFASNYGYTF.

CDR3 DNA: TGTGCCAGCAGCTGGCGTGGAGGGTCCAACACCGGGGAGCTGTTTTTT. It specifies CASSWRGGSNTGELFF. The chain links TRBV5-4 to TRBJ2-2, with D maybe TRBD2 (6 bases). This CDR3 comprises 16 residues. The V gene's germline CDR1 is SGHNT and CDR2 YYREEE (reference sequence). Trimming pared 3 bases from V and 2 bases from J, leaving 14 bases between.

The rearrangement uses TRBV20-1 and TRBJ1-6, with a possible D match to TRBD1 (5 bases). The CDR3 is 14 amino acids. V was trimmed by 3 bases and J by 11 bases, leaving 17 bases between them. Germline values: CDR1 DFQATT, CDR2 SNEGSKA (reference sequence). The CDR3 bases are TGCAGTGCTAGTAAGACTGCCGGGGGGGCACCCCTCCACTTT. It yields the protein CSASKTAGGAPLHF.

J is TRBJ2-3 and V is TRBV6-5; a possible D gene is TRBD1 (5 bases). This CDR3 spans 15 amino acids. Germline V gene data show CDR1 as MNHEY and CDR2 as SVGAGI. The V end was cut by 4 bases, the J end by 2 bases, with 13 bases between. CDR3 amino acids: CASSSPSGPTDTQYF. CDR3 coding DNA: TGTGCCAGCAGTTCCCCGTCAGGGCCCACAGATACGCAGTATTTT.

This chain joins TRBV7-8 and TRBJ1-6; D gene unclear. Germline V gene data show CDR1 as SGHVS and CDR2 as FQNEAQ. The CDR3 runs to 14 residues. Trimming shortened V by 2 bases and J by 7 bases, and 9 bases separated the two germline ends. In DNA form, the CDR3 reads TGTGCCAGCAGCTTATCCAGCCGGAATTCACCCCTCCACTTT. As protein: CASSLSSRNSPLHF.

The V and J genes are TRBV19 and TRBJ1-5; D call uncertain. The germline V gene has CDR1 LNHDA and CDR2 SQIVND (reference sequence). This CDR3 has 14 residues. V lost 6 bases and J lost 0, with 9 bases in between. The CDR3 DNA reads as TGTGCCAGTAGCCAGAGCTATAGCAATCAGCCCCAGCATTTT. Amino acids: CASSQSYSNQPQHF.

This chain uses TRBV27 with TRBJ1-3; 10 bases are shared with TRBD1. V was clipped by 4 bases and J by 10 bases; unmatched bases: 13. The CDR3 covers 16 residues. The germline gives CDR1 MNHEY, CDR2 SMNVEV (reference sequence). CDR3 region: CASSSSGTGDLNTIYF. DNA of the CDR3: TGTGCCAGCAGTTCGTCCGGGACAGGGGACTTGAATACCATATATTTT.

The chain employs TRBV4-1 and TRBJ1-1; 9 bases are shared with TRBD1. This CDR3 region has 14 residues. Germline CDR1 and CDR2: MGHRA and YSYEKL. Losses at the gene ends were 4 bases for V and 7 bases for J; bases not matched to a gene: 7. CDR3 region: CASSLGTGLGEAFF. The CDR3 DNA reads TGCGCCAGCAGCCTTGGGACAGGGCTCGGTGAAGCTTTCTTT.

This sequence joins TRBV12-5 and TRBJ1-1; D is ambiguous. This CDR3 spans 13 amino acids. Germline loops: CDR1 LGHNT, CDR2 FRNRAP. Trimming took off 4 bases at V and 0 bases at J, with 6 bases between the two ends. The CDR3 sequence: CASGSTVNTEAFF. The CDR3 DNA follows: TGTGCTAGTGGTTCGACGGTGAACACTGAAGCTTTCTTT.

This clone was detected a few times. The chain links TRBV5-8 to TRBJ1-2; no clear D. CDR1 is SGHTS, CDR2 YDEGEE, per germline. Trimming removed 4 bases at V and 13 bases at J, with 14 bases between. The CDR3 runs to 11 residues. The CDR3 DNA follows: TGTGCCAGCAGCCCCTCGCGACCAGTCACCTTC. Encoded protein: CASSPSRPVTF.

The chain is built from TRBV9 and TRBJ2-1; 12 bases agree with TRBD2. J was trimmed by 7 bases and V by 3 bases; bases with no gene match: 8. Per germline, CDR1 SGDLS and CDR2 YYNGEE. This CDR3 is 16 amino acids long. The CDR3 nucleotides are TGTGCCAGCAGCGGCCCTAGCGGGGGGGCCTTAAATGAGCAGTTCTTC. Protein sequence: CASSGPSGGALNEQFF.

The CDR3 region is CARQRSEGVCYTEAFF. DNA of the CDR3: TGCGCCAGGCAGCGTTCCGAAGGGGTTTGCTACACTGAAGCTTTCTTT. The genes are TRBV23-1 and TRBJ1-1; tentatively, D is TRBD1 (5 bases). TRBV23-1 is an ORF, with its function uncertain. V was pared by 9 bases and J by 3 bases, with 23 bases between. This CDR3 region has 16 residues.

The gene calls are TRBV7-6 and TRBJ2-3, with D possibly matching TRBD2 (6 bases). The length of the CDR3 is 15 residues. In germline, CDR1 is SGHVS, CDR2 FNYEAQ. Deletions cut 0 bases from V and 4 bases from J, with 11 bases between. The chain's CDR3 is CASSLAPPGADTQYF. CDR3 nucleotide sequence: TGTGCCAGCAGCTTAGCCCCGCCGGGGGCAGATACGCAGTATTTT.

The J gene is TRBJ1-2, the V gene TRBV5-8; D is unresolved. Looked up from germline, CDR1 is SGHTS and CDR2 is YDEGEE. Trimming stripped 3 bases from V and 5 bases from J, with 14 bases between. This CDR3 contains 14 residues. This CDR3 reads CASSSGPTYYGYTF. CDR3 nucleotide sequence: TGTGCCAGCAGCTCGGGTCCCACCTATTATGGCTACACCTTC.

The V and J genes are TRBV3-1 (or the pseudogene TRBV3-2) and TRBJ2-3; TRBD2 aligns across 12 bases. Losses at the gene ends were 3 bases for V and 5 bases for J; bases not matched to a gene: 0. Germline loops: CDR1 LGHDT, CDR2 YNNKEL (reference sequence). The CDR3 length is 14 residues. The CDR3 loop is CASSQGLAGDTQYF. The CDR3 coding sequence is TGTGCCAGCAGCCAGGGACTAGCGGGAGATACGCAGTATTTT.

This clone was found a few times. The CDR3 spells CASSYGPGGSIAFF. Written as DNA, the CDR3 is TGTGCCAGCAGTTACGGGCCCGGGGGCTCGATAGCTTTCTTT. The chain recombines TRBV6-5 with TRBJ1-1, with D tentatively TRBD1 (6 bases). Trimming stripped 2 bases from V and 10 bases from J, with 17 bases between. This CDR3 spans 14 amino acids. In germline, CDR1 is MNHEY, CDR2 SVGAGI.

The chain is built from TRBV5-1 and TRBJ1-1; no reliable D call. The CDR3 spans 13 residues. Germline CDR1 SGHRS, CDR2 YFSETQ. Trimming cost V 4 bases and J 2 bases, with 9 bases left between them. The CDR3, as DNA: TGCGCCAGCAGCGGCCCGGTTAACACTGAAGCTTTCTTT. Translated, it gives CASSGPVNTEAFF.

The CDR3 is CASRVQGDTEAFF. As DNA, the CDR3 is TGTGCCAGCAGAGTACAGGGGGACACTGAAGCTTTCTTT. This sequence joins TRBV6-5 and TRBJ1-1; 8 positions match TRBD1. V trimming: 6 bases; J trimming: 3 bases; junction bases outside the gene matches: 3. This CDR3 region has 13 residues. CDR1 and CDR2 (germline): MNHEY, SVGAGI.

V gene TRBV5-1 combines with J gene TRBJ2-3; 12 bases align to TRBD1. With V trimmed by 1 base and J by 5 bases, 11 bases remained unmatched. Germline loops: CDR1 SGHRS, CDR2 YFSETQ. This CDR3 spans 18 amino acids. The CDR3 region has the DNA TGCGCCAGCAGCTTGCAACCTCCGGGACAGGGGGCTAGAGATACGCAGTATTTT. It encodes CASSLQPPGQGARDTQYF.

CDR3 region: CASLDEEGGYTF. In DNA form, the CDR3 reads TGTGCTAGTCTTGATGAGGAGGGTGGCTACACCTTC. J is TRBJ1-2 and V is TRBV12-5; no reliable D call. The CDR3 loop spans 12 amino acids. Trimming cost V 8 bases and J 7 bases, with 14 bases left between them. Germline lookup yields CDR1 LGHNT and CDR2 FRNRAP.

J is TRBJ2-7 and V is TRBV30, with 11 bases lining up with TRBD2. Unmatched junction bases numbered 16, after V lost 3 bases and J lost 0 bases. The length of the CDR3 is 19 residues. From germline, CDR1 is GTSNPN and CDR2 SVGIG (reference sequence). This chain's CDR3 is CAWSSTGLAGGRFSYEQYF. The CDR3 bases are TGTGCCTGGAGCTCAACAGGGCTAGCGGGGGGCCGATTCTCCTACGAGCAGTACTTC.

The V and J genes are TRBV19 and TRBJ1-5; 7 positions agree with TRBD1. Trimming cost V 5 bases and J 3 bases; bases outside gene matches: 7. The CDR3 loop spans 15 amino acids. Germline CDR1 reads LNHDA; CDR2 reads SQIVND (reference sequence). The CDR3 is CASSPPGTVNQPQHF. The CDR3 DNA reads TGTGCCAGTAGTCCCCCAGGGACAGTCAATCAGCCCCAGCATTTT.